Given below is one T cell receptor (beta chain) in context. This specimen belongs to a study of T cell changes during pregnancy in multiple sclerosis. Data came from immunoSEQ multiplex PCR; TCRdb stores just in-frame clones and leaves some out. The data show 20,000 to 30,000 clones, around 86% seen once. This material consisted of CD4+ T cells from peripheral blood mononuclear cells, taken in the second trimester of pregnancy. The receptor was derived from a female donor in good health, enrolled as a control in a pregnancy study.

CDR3 sequence reads: CASSSWGGMRYEQYF. The CDR3 DNA reads as TGCGCCAGCAGCTCCTGGGGGGGTATGAGGTACGAGCAGTACTTC. V and J are TRBV5-1 and TRBJ2-7; 7 bases align to TRBD2. The CDR3 covers 15 residues. Germline lookup yields CDR1 SGHRS and CDR2 YFSETQ. The J segment lost 4 bases and the V segment lost 3 bases, leaving 10 bases of the junction unmatched. Supplemented by reference TRBV5-1 and TRBJ2-7, the full variable domain reads KAGVTQTPRYLIKTRGQQVTLSCSPISGHRSVSWYQQTPGQGLQFLFEYFSETQRNKGNFPGRFSGRQFSNSRSEMNVSTLELGDSALYLCASSSWGGMRYEQYFGPGTRLTVT.